This TCR beta chain was found in a study of T cells in Graves' hyperthyroidism and ophthalmopathy. The hyperthyroidism was newly diagnosed and had lasted under 2 months; the patients were aged 18 to 65. Amplified regions were TCR beta CDR3 sequences from RNA transcripts. The primer set for the first-round RT-PCR of the TCR CDR3 was HTBI. One entry per CDR3 protein, called by TCRdb with MiXCR from the multiplex PCR reads. The sample lists some 350,000 distinct CDR3 sequences; approximately 25% were seen once. The CDR3 consists of 19 residues. V gave up 3 bases and J gave up 5 bases, with 27 bases separating them. Germline assignment: CDR1 KGHDR and CDR2 SFDVKD.

V and J are TRBV24-1 and TRBJ2-5; D unclear. Sequencing was carried out using blood. The sequence derives from a man between 45 and 60 years old with Graves' hyperthyroidism. The CDR3 DNA reads TGTGCCACCAGTGATACCCTGGACCGATCGAAAAACGACCGCGAGACCCAGTACTTC. It codes for CATSDTLDRSKNDRETQYF.